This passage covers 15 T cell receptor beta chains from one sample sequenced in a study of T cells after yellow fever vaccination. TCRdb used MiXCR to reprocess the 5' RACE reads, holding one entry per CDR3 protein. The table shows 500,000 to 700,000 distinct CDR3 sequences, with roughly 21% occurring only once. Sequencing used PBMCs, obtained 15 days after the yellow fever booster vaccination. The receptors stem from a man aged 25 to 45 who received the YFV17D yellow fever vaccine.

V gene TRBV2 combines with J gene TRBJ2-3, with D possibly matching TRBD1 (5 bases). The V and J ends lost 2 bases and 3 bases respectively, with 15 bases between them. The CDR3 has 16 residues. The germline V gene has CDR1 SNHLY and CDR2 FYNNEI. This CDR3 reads CASSERGGPITDTQYF. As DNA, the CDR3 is TGTGCCAGCAGTGAAAGGGGCGGCCCCATTACAGATACGCAGTATTTT.

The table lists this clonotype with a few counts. CDR3: CATLSGLAGRETQYF. The CDR3 DNA reads TGTGCCACCCTCTCCGGGCTAGCGGGAAGAGAGACCCAGTACTTC. The genes are TRBV6-1 and TRBJ2-5; 9 nucleotides match TRBD2. V was clipped by 10 bases and J by 4 bases; unmatched bases: 13. This CDR3 is built from 15 residues. Germline V lookup: CDR1 MNHNS, CDR2 SASEGT.

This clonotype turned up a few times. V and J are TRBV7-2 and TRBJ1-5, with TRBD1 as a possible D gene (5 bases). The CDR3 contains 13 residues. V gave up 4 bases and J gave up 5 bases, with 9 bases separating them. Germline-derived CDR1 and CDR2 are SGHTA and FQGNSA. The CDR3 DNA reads TGTGCCAGCAGCTCCGGGGCGGATCAGCCCCAGCATTTT. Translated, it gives CASSSGADQPQHF.

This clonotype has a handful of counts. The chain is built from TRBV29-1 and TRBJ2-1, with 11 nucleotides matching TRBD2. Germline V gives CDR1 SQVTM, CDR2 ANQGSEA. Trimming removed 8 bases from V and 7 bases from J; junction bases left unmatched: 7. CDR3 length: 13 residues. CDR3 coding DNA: TGCAGCTCTAGCGGGAGGTTTCGGAATGAGCAGTTCTTC. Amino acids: CSSSGRFRNEQFF.

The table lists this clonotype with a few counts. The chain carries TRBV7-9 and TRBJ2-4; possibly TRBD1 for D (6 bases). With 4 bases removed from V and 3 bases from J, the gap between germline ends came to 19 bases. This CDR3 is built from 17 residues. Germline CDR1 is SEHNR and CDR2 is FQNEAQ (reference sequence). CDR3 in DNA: TGTGCCAGCAGCTCAACAGGGAAGGCGGCCGGCAAAAACATTCAGTACTTC. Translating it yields CASSSTGKAAGKNIQYF.

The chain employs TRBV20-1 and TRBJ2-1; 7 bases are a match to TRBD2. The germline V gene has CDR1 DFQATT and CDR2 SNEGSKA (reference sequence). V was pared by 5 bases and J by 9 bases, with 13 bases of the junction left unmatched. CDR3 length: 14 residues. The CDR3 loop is CSASTPEREGEQFF. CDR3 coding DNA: TGCAGTGCTTCCACCCCCGAGCGGGAAGGTGAGCAGTTCTTC.

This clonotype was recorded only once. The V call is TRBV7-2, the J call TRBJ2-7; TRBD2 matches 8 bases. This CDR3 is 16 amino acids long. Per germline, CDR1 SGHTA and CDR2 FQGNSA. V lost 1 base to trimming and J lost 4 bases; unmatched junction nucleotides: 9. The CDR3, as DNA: TGTGCCAGCAGCTTAGGGGGTGCAGCGGGAGAATACGAGCAGTACTTC. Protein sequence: CASSLGGAAGEYEQYF.

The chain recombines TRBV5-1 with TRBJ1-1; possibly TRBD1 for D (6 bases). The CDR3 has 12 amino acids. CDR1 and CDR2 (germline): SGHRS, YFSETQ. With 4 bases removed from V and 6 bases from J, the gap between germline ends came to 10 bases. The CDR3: CASSAGGPEAFF. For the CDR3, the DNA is TGCGCCAGCAGCGCGGGGGGGCCTGAAGCTTTCTTT.

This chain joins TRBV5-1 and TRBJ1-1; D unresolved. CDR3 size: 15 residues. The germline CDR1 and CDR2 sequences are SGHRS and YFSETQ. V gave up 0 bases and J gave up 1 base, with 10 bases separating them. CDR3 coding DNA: TGCGCCAGCAGCTTGGAGGTCCGGGGGAACACTGAAGCTTTCTTT. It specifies CASSLEVRGNTEAFF.

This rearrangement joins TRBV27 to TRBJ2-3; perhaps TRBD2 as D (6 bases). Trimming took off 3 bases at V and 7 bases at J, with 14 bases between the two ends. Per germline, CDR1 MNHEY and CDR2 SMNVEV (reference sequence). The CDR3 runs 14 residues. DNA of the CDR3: TGTGCCAGCAGTTTCGACGCGGGGCGTCATACGCAGTATTTT. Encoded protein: CASSFDAGRHTQYF.

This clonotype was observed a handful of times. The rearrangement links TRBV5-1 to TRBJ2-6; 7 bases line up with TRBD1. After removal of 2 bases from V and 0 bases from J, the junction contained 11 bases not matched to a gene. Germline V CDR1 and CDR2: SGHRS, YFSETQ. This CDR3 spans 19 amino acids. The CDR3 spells CASSFQQGSKSSGANVLTF. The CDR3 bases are TGCGCCAGCAGCTTTCAACAGGGGTCGAAAAGCTCTGGGGCCAACGTCCTGACTTTC.

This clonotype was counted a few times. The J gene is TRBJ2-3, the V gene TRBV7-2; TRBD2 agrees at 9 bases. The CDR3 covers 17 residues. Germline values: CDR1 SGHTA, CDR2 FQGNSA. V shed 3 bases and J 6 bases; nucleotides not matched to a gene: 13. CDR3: CASSFSPGGRASDTQYF. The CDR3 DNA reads TGTGCCAGCAGCTTTAGCCCCGGCGGGAGGGCATCCGATACGCAGTATTTT.

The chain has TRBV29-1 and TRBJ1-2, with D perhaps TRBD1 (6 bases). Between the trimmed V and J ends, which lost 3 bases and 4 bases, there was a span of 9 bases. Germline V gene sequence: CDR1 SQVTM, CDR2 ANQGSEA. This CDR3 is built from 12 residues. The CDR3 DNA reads TGCAGCGTTGAGGGAGGGGGCTATGGCTACACCTTC. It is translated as CSVEGGGYGYTF.

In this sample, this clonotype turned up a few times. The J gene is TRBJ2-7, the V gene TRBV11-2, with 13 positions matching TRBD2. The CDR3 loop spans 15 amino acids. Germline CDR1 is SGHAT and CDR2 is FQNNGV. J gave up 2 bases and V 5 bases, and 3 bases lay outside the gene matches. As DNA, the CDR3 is TGTGCCAGCAGCCGGGGACTAGCGGGACCCTACGAGCAGTACTTC. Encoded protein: CASSRGLAGPYEQYF.

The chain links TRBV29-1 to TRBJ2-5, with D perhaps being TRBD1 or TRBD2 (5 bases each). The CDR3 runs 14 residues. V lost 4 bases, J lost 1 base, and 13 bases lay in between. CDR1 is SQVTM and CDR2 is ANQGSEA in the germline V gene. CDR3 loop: CSVGGAAPQETQYF. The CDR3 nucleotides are TGCAGCGTTGGAGGGGCAGCACCCCAAGAGACCCAGTACTTC.